What follows are 2 T cell receptor beta chains derived from one specimen sequenced in a study of Tregs in tolerant kidney transplant recipients. These TCRs are of unknown antigen specificity. Sequencing used immunoSEQ multiplex PCR; TCRdb keeps in-frame clones, though not all of them. The table records approximately 19,000 clones, 65% of them present only once. Sample: Tregs from blood cultured with allogeneic cells. The receptors originated from a human donor in good health.

This clone has only a few counts. The chain is built from TRBV11-2 and TRBJ1-1; TRBD1 matches at 7 bases. This CDR3 spans 13 amino acids. V lost 5 bases to trimming and J lost 8 bases; unmatched junction nucleotides: 8. CDR1 is SGHAT, CDR2 FQNNGV, per germline. CDR3 bases: TGTGCCAGCAGCAACAGGGGCCCCTCCGAAGCTTTCTTT. It encodes CASSNRGPSEAFF.

This clone has more than one count but fewer than ten. The genes are TRBV29-1 and TRBJ2-5; 9 positions agree with TRBD2. Losses at the gene ends were 7 bases for V and 7 bases for J; bases not matched to a gene: 7. CDR3 length: 12 amino acids. Germline CDR1 and CDR2: SQVTM and ANQGSEA. The CDR3 sequence: CSAGQAGGTQYF. The DNA for the CDR3 is TGCAGCGCTGGTCAAGCGGGGGGGACCCAGTACTTC.